Below, one TCR beta chain is given with its context. What it binds is unknown. The CDR3 is made up of 13 amino acids. CDR1 and CDR2 from the germline V gene are SNHLY and FYNNEI. The junction had 9 bases not matched to a gene; V was cut back by 6 bases and J by 11 bases. Genomic DNA from each subset was divided evenly over several immunoSEQ plates. Sequencing was performed with immunoSEQ multiplex PCR; in TCRdb, only in-frame clones are kept and a portion is missing. The data show about 600,000 clones, around 97% seen once. The data were obtained in a study of shared clonotypes between healthy human individuals. Study findings and constraints: Around 4.7% of naive CD4 clonotypes were shared across a handful of donors. The researchers took only blood, and tissue repertoires probably look different.

Healthy HIV-negative adults without recent acute infections or vaccinations served as donors. The clonotype originates from a woman aged 25 to 39 in good health. Sequencing input: naive CD4+ T cells sorted from blood. The subset was: CD45RA+ positively selected. The J gene is TRBJ1-1, the V gene TRBV2, with 10 bases that match TRBD1. This CDR3 reads CASRGQGSTSAFF. CDR3 DNA sequence: TGTGCCAGCAGGGGACAGGGGTCGACGTCGGCTTTCTTT.